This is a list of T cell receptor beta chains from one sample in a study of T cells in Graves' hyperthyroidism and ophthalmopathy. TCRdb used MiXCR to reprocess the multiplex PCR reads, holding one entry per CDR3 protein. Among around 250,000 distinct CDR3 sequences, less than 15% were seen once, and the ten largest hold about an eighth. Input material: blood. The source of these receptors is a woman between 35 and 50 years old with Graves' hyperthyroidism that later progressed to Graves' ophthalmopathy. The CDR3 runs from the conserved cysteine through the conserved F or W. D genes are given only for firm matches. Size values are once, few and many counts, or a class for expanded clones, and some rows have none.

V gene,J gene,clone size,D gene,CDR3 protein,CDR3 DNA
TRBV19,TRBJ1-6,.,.,CASSISDGIDSPLHF,TGTGCCAGTAGTATTTCGGACGGAATCGATTCACCCCTCCACTTT
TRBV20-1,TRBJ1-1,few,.,CSAKGGENTEAFF,TGCAGTGCTAAAGGCGGGGAGAACACTGAAGCTTTCTTT
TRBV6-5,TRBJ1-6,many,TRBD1,CASSYEGRGNSPLHF,TGTGCCAGCAGTTACGAAGGCAGGGGGAATTCACCCCTCCACTTT
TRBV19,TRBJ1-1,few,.,CASSIGGKAFF,TGTGCCAGTAGTATAGGGGGAAAAGCTTTCTTT
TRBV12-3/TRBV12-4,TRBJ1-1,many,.,CASTLRRVSKLVEAFF,TGTGCCAGCACCCTGCGGAGGGTGAGTAAACTTGTTGAAGCTTTCTTT
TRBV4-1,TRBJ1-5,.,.,CASSQGRVGFSNQPQHF,TGCGCCAGCAGCCAAGGCCGTGTAGGTTTTAGCAATCAGCCCCAGCATTTT
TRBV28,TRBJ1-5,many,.,CASRLSAGYNQPQHF,TGTGCCAGCAGGCTATCGGCAGGGTACAATCAGCCCCAGCATTTT
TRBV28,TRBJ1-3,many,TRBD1,CASRRQGLGNTIYF,TGTGCCAGCAGGCGACAGGGTCTTGGAAACACCATATATTTT
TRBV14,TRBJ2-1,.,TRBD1,CASSQDRSLAEGAFGDEQFF,TGTGCCAGCAGCCAAGATCGCTCGTTAGCAGAGGGGGCCTTTGGGGATGAGCAGTTCTTC
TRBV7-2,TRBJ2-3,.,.,CASRPGLHADTQYF,TGTGCCAGCAGACCCGGACTTCACGCGGATACGCAGTATTTT
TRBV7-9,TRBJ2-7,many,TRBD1,CASSRGTGGTEQYF,TGTGCCAGCAGTCGGGGGACAGGGGGCACCGAGCAGTACTTC
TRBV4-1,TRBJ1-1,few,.,CASSQQDGFEAFF,TGCGCCAGCAGCCAACAAGACGGATTTGAAGCTTTCTTT
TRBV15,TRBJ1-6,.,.,CASSPGVNSPLHF,TGTGCCAGCAGCCCAGGGGTCAATTCACCCCTCCACTTT
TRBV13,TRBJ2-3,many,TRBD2,CASSYDRLAGESGTDTQYF,TGTGCCAGCAGCTACGATCGACTAGCGGGAGAGTCGGGCACAGATACGCAGTATTTT
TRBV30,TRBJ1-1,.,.,CAWGMGGAGTEASF,TGTGCCTGGGGAATGGGGGGGGCAGGGACTGAAGCTTCCTTT
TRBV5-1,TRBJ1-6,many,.,CASSFMGVGNSPLHF,TGCGCCAGCAGCTTTATGGGAGTTGGAAATTCACCCCTCCACTTT
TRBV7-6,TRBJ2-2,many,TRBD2,CASSLAGGDSTGELFF,TGTGCCAGCAGCTTGGCGGGAGGTGACTCCACCGGGGAGCTGTTTTTT
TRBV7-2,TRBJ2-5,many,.,CASSPWAGPKTQYF,TGTGCCAGCAGCCCCTGGGCAGGGCCAAAGACCCAGTACTTC
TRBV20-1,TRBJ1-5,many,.,CSARRSGTSGQPQHF,TGCAGTGCTAGAAGATCCGGGACTTCGGGTCAGCCCCAGCATTTT
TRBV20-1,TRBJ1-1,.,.,CSARDGERGNTEAFF,TGCAGTGCTAGAGATGGTGAGAGGGGGAACACTGAAGCTTTCTTT
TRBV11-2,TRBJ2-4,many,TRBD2,CASRTPGGREGHIQYF,TGTGCCAGCAGGACCCCGGGCGGGAGAGAGGGACACATTCAGTACTTC
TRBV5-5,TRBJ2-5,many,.,CASSPRDLKWGSKKETQYF,TGTGCCAGCAGCCCTAGGGACTTAAAATGGGGGAGCAAGAAAGAGACCCAGTACTTC
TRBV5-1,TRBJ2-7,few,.,CASSLGANEQYF,TGCGCCAGCAGCCTGGGGGCCAACGAGCAGTACTTC
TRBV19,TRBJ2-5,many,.,CASSRSSQETQYF,TGTGCCAGTAGTAGGAGCAGCCAAGAGACCCAGTACTTC
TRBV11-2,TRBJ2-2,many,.,CASSSIQGSGELFF,TGTGCCAGCAGCTCAATTCAGGGTTCCGGGGAGCTGTTTTTT
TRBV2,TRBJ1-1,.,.,CASSEADPGLAEAFF,TGTGCCAGCAGTGAAGCTGATCCGGGCCTCGCCGAAGCTTTCTTT
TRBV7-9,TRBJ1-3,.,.,CASSFWGGGLIPRNTIYF,TGTGCCAGCAGCTTTTGGGGGGGAGGATTGATCCCGCGGAACACCATATATTTT
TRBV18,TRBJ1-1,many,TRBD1,CASGGQGGRTEAFF,TGTGCCAGCGGGGGACAGGGGGGACGTACTGAAGCTTTCTTT
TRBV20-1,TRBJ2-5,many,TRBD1,CSAFTGGQETQYF,TGCAGTGCTTTTACAGGGGGACAAGAGACCCAGTACTTC
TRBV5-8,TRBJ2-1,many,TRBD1,CASSLAYTGVGFHNEQFF,TGTGCCAGCAGCTTGGCCTATACAGGGGTTGGGTTTCACAATGAGCAGTTCTTC
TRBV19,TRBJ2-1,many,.,CASSIGGLYNEQFF,TGTGCCAGTAGTATTGGGGGCCTTTACAATGAGCAGTTCTTC
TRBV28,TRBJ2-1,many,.,CASTPGRGGGYNEQFF,TGTGCCAGCACCCCGGGACGGGGAGGGGGATACAATGAGCAGTTCTTC
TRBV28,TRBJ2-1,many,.,CASSPPGTKAYNEQFF,TGTGCCAGCAGTCCCCCCGGGACAAAAGCCTACAATGAGCAGTTCTTC
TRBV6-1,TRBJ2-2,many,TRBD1,CASSVGQDANTGELFF,TGTGCCAGCAGTGTAGGACAGGACGCGAACACCGGGGAGCTGTTTTTT
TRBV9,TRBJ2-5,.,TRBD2,CASSPRLAGVPPQETQYF,TGTGCCAGCAGCCCCAGACTAGCGGGAGTTCCCCCCCAAGAGACCCAGTACTTC
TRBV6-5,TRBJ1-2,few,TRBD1,CASSYGDRPDGYTF,TGTGCCAGCAGTTACGGGGACAGACCTGATGGCTACACCTTC
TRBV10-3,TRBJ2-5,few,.,CAISVGTQETLYF,TGTGCCATCAGTGTTGGTACCCAAGAGACCCTGTACTTC
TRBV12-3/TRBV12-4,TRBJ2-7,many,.,CASSLNRVTYEQYF,TGTGCCAGCAGTTTGAACAGGGTAACCTACGAGCAGTACTTC
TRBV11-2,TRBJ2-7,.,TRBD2,CASSLAKLAGIKPYEQYF,TGTGCCAGCAGCTTGGCCAAACTAGCGGGTATAAAACCCTACGAGCAGTACTTC
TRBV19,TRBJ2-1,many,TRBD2,CASSIGLAGDEQFF,TGTGCCAGTAGTATAGGACTAGCGGGAGATGAGCAGTTCTTC
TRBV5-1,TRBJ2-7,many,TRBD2,CASSLDTAGGIEQYF,TGCGCCAGCAGCTTGGATACAGCGGGAGGGATCGAGCAGTACTTC
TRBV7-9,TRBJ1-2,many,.,CASSEQGEHGYTF,TGTGCCAGCAGCGAACAGGGAGAACATGGCTACACCTTC
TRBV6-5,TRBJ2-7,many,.,CASSYSGQGTYEQYF,TGTGCCAGCAGTTACTCGGGGCAGGGAACCTACGAGCAGTACTTC
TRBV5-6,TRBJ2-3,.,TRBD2,CASSLRLAGAYTDTQYF,TGTGCCAGCAGCTTGCGCCTAGCGGGAGCCTACACAGATACGCAGTATTTT
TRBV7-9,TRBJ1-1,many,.,CASSFPIIGGRNTEAFF,TGTGCCAGCAGCTTCCCCATCATCGGGGGGAGGAACACTGAAGCTTTCTTT
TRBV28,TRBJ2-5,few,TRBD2,CASSLEGGRKTQYF,TGTGCCAGCAGTTTAGAGGGAGGGAGAAAGACCCAGTACTTC
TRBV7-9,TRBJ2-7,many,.,CASSLDRDGEQYF,TGTGCCAGCAGCTTAGACAGGGATGGCGAGCAGTACTTC
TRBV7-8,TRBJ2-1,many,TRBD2,CASSPTHRTSPFF,TGTGCCAGCAGCCCAACTCACCGGACTAGTCCGTTCTTC
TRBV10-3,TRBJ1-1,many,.,CAISDPGLGTEAFF,TGTGCCATCAGTGATCCCGGACTGGGAACTGAAGCTTTCTTT
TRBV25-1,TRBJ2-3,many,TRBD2,CASSGQTSGSIKDTQYF,TGTGCCAGCAGTGGCCAGACTAGCGGGAGTATAAAAGATACGCAGTATTTT
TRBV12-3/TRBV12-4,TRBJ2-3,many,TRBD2,CASGRAEKAGFITDTQYF,TGTGCCAGCGGCCGAGCCGAGAAAGCGGGATTTATCACAGATACGCAGTATTTT
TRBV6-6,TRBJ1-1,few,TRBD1,CASSYSTMYTLTGGTEAFF,TGTGCCAGCAGTTACTCAACCATGTACACCCTGACAGGGGGCACTGAAGCTTTCTTT